The clone carrying this T cell receptor (beta chain) appeared a single time. In germline, CDR1 is MNHEY, CDR2 SMNVEV (reference sequence). This CDR3 has 15 residues. The J segment lost 6 bases and the V segment lost 11 bases, leaving 13 bases of the junction unmatched. These data are taken from a study of blood T cell repertoires in COVID-19. TCRdb's copy holds only in-frame clones and misses some; the assay was immunoSEQ multiplex PCR. The sample gives approximately 290,000 clones, approximately 91% of which show up once; about 2% is in the top ten. J is TRBJ2-2 and V is TRBV27; 9 bases are a match to TRBD1. The source is a woman in her twenties or thirties with COVID-19, enrolled during active disease. Sequenced: peripheral blood. The CDR3: CAAVMDRGLSGELFF. CDR3 bases: TGTGCCGCAGTCATGGACAGGGGTTTGTCCGGGGAGCTGTTTTTT.